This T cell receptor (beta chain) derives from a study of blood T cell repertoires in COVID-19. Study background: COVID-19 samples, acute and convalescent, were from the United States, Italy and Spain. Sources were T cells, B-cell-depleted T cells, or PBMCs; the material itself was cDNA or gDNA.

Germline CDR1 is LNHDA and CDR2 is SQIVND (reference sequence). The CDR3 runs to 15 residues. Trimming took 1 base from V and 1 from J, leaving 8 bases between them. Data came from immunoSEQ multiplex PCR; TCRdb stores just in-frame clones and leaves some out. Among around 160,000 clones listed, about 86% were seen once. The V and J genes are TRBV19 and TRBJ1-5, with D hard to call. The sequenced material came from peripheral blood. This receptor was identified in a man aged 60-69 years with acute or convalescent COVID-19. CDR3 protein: CASSIGGRSNQPQHF. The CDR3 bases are TGTGCCAGTAGTATAGGAGGGCGAAGCAATCAGCCCCAGCATTTT. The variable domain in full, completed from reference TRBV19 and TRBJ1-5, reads DGGITQSPKYLFRKEGQNVTLSCEQNLNHDAMYWYRQDPGQGLRLIYYSQIVNDFQKGDIAEGYSVSREKKESFPLTVTSAQKNPTAFYLCASSIGGRSNQPQHFGDGTRLSIL.